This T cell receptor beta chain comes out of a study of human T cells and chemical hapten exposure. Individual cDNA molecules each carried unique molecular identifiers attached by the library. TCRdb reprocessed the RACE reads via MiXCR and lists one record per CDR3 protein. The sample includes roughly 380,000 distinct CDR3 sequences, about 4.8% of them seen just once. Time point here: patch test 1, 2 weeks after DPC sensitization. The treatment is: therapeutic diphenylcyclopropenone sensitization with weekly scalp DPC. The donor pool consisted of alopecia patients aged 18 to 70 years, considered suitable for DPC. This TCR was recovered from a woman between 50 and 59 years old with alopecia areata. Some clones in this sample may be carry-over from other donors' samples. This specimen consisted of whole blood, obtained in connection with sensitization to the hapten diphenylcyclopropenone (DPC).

The CDR3 nucleotides read TGTGCCAGCAGCTTAGACTTGGTGGAGACCCAGTACTTC. Translation gives CASSLDLVETQYF. This sequence joins TRBV7-2 and TRBJ2-5; D ambiguous. This CDR3 is built from 13 residues. The germline V gene encodes CDR1 SGHTA and CDR2 FQGNSA. V lost 1 base and J lost 5, with 8 bases in between.